A single sample is the source of the 9 T cell receptor beta chains below, sequenced in a study of beta chain features in type 1 diabetes. Expressed TCRB transcripts were sequenced because the isolated RNA had all been reverse transcribed beforehand. Generated by immunoSEQ multiplex PCR, the TCRdb table keeps only in-frame clones and is missing some. Among fewer than 650,000 clones, about a sixth were seen once, and the ten largest hold approximately 0.087%. Sequenced material: naive CD4+ T cells from blood. The receptors stem from a man younger than 35 in good health.

The chain carries TRBV9 and TRBJ2-3, with D unclear. The germline V gene encodes CDR1 SGDLS and CDR2 YYNGEE. The V end lost 0 bases, the J end lost 5 bases, and 4 bases lay between the germline ends. This CDR3 comprises 12 residues. Here the CDR3 reads CASSVALDTQYF. The CDR3 DNA sequence: TGTGCCAGCAGCGTAGCCTTAGATACGCAGTATTTT.

This clone has more than one count but fewer than ten. The V call is TRBV30, the J call TRBJ2-2; 7 nucleotides line up with TRBD1. This CDR3 contains 12 residues. Germline assignment: CDR1 GTSNPN and CDR2 SVGIG (reference sequence). The V gene end was trimmed by 4 bases and the J gene end by 6 bases; junction bases not matched to a gene: 2. In DNA, the CDR3 is TGTGCCTGGAAGAGGGGGCCCGGGGAGCTGTTTTTT. Residues: CAWKRGPGELFF. Full variable domain (rest looked up from reference TRBV30 and TRBJ2-2): SQTIHQWPATLVQPVGSPLSLECTVEGTSNPNLYWYRQAAGRGLQLLFYSVGIGQISSEVPQNLSASRPQDRQFILSSKKLLLSDSGFYLCAWKRGPGELFFGEGSRLTVL.

The V and J genes are TRBV18 and TRBJ1-1; 7 bases match TRBD1. The V segment lost 6 bases and the J segment 4 bases; nucleotides outside the gene matches: 14. Germline CDR1 reads KGHSH; CDR2 reads LQKENI. The length of the CDR3 is 16 residues. The CDR3 protein is CASSPRQGQGATEAFF. Here the CDR3 DNA reads TGTGCCAGCTCGCCCAGACAGGGCCAGGGAGCCACTGAAGCTTTCTTT.

The V gene is TRBV28, the J gene TRBJ1-2; 8 bases are a match to TRBD1. Germline values: CDR1 MDHEN, CDR2 SYDVKM. The J segment lost 3 bases and the V segment lost 10 bases, leaving 10 bases of the junction unmatched. The CDR3 consists of 14 residues. CDR3 in DNA: TGTGCCATAGACGGGGACAGGACCCACTATGGCTACACCTTC. This codes for CAIDGDRTHYGYTF.

Ten or more counts support this clone. J is TRBJ2-1 and V is TRBV4-3; TRBD2 matches 7 bases. This CDR3 is 14 amino acids long. The germline V gene has CDR1 LGHNA and CDR2 YSLEER. The ends lost 4 bases at V and 5 bases at J; junction bases unmatched: 5. The CDR3 region is CASSRSLADNEQFF. DNA of the CDR3: TGCGCCAGCAGCCGGAGCCTAGCGGACAATGAGCAGTTCTTC.

This chain joins TRBV18 and TRBJ2-5; TRBD2 might be the D (6 bases). Trimming took 3 bases from V and 4 from J, leaving 12 bases between them. Germline V lookup: CDR1 KGHSH, CDR2 LQKENI. CDR3 length equals 14 residues. CDR3 sequence reads: CASSPTAGSETQYF. The CDR3 DNA reads as TGTGCCAGCTCACCTACGGCGGGATCAGAGACCCAGTACTTC.

The genes are TRBV30 and TRBJ2-5; maybe TRBD2 (5 bases). The CDR3 contains 13 residues. V lost 2 bases and J 1 base, leaving 8 bases between the germline ends. From germline, CDR1 is GTSNPN and CDR2 SVGIG (reference sequence). CDR3 sequence reads: CAWSLSGQETQYF. CDR3 nucleotides: TGTGCCTGGAGTCTAAGCGGCCAAGAGACCCAGTACTTC.

This chain uses TRBV7-3 with TRBJ1-2; the D is unclear. Germline-derived CDR1 and CDR2 are SGHTA and FQGTGA. The CDR3 covers 14 residues. Trimming stripped 0 bases from V and 7 bases from J, with 12 bases between. CDR3 loop: CASSLTAAGSGYTF. Here the CDR3 DNA reads TGTGCCAGCAGCTTAACGGCGGCAGGCTCTGGCTACACCTTC.

This clone was seen only a few times. This sequence joins TRBV7-6 and TRBJ2-3; 13 bases align to TRBD2. Germline lookup yields CDR1 SGHVS and CDR2 FNYEAQ. The CDR3 extends over 18 amino acids. With V trimmed by 4 bases and J by 0 bases, 7 bases remained unmatched. DNA of the CDR3: TGTGCCAGCAGCTCCGGACTAGCGGGAGTGATTAGCACAGATACGCAGTATTTT. Translating gives CASSSGLAGVISTDTQYF.